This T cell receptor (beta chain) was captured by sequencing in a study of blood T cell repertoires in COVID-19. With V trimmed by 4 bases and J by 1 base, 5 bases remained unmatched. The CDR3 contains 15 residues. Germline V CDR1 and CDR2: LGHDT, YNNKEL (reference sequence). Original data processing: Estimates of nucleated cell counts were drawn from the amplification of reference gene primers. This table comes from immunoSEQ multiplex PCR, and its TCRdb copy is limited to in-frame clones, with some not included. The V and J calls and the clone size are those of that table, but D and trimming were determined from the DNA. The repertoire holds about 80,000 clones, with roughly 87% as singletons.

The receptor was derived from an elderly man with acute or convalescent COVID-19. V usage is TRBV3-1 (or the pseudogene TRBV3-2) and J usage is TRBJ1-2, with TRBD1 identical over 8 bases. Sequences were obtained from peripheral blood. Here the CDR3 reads CASSLYRGVNYGYTF. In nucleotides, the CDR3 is TGTGCCAGCAGCCTGTACAGGGGGGTTAACTATGGCTACACCTTC.